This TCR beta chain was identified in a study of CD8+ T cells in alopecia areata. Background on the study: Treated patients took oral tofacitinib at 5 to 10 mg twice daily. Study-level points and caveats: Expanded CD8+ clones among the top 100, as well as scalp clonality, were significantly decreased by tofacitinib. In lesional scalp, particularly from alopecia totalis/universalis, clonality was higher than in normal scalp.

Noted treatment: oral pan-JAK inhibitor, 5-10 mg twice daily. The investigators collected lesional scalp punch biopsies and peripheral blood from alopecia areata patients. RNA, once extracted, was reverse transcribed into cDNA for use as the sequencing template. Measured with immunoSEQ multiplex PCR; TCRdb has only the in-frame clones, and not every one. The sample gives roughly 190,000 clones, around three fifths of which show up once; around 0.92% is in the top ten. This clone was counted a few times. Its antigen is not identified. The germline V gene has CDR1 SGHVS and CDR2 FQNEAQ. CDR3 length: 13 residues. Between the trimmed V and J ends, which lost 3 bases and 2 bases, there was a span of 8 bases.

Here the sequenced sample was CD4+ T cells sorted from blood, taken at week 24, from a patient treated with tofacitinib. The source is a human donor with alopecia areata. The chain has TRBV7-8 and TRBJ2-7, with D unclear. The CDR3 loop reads CASSLYLAYEQYF. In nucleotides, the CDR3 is TGTGCCAGCAGCTTGTACCTCGCCTACGAGCAGTACTTC.